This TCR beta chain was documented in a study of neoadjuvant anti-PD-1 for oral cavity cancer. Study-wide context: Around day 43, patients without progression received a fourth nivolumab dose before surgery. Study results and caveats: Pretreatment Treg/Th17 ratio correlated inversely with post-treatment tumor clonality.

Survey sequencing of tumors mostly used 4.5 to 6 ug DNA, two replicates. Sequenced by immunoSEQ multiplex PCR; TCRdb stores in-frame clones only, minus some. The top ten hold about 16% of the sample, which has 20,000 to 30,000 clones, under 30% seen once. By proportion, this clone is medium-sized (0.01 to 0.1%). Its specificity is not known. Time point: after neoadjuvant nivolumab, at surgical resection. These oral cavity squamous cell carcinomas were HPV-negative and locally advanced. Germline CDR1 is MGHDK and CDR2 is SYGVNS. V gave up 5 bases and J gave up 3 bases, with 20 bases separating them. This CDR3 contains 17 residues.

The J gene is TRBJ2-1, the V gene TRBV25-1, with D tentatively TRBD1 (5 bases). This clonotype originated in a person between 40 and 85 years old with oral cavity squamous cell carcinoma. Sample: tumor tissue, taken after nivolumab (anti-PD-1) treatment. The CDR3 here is CASSTLSLGVLYNEQFF. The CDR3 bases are TGTGCCAGCAGTACCCTATCCCTAGGGGTTCTCTACAATGAGCAGTTCTTC.